Below, one TCR beta chain is given with its context. V gave up 3 bases and J gave up 3 bases; unmatched junction bases: 5. Germline CDR1 and CDR2: SGHNT and YENEEA. The CDR3 contains 15 residues. The sample is drawn from a study of blood T cell repertoires in COVID-19. Study information: PBMCs, B-cell-depleted T cells, or T cells provided the cDNA or gDNA that made up the material.

The table came from immunoSEQ multiplex PCR; TCRdb's copy has only in-frame clones and leaves some out. The sample records about 26,000 clones, around 90% being singletons. V is TRBV11-3 and J is TRBJ2-3, with 8 bases aligning to TRBD1. The sequenced sample was peripheral blood. The TCR originated in a man aged 65 to 79 with acute or convalescent COVID-19. CDR3 region: CASSFGQGETDTQYF. CDR3 sequence (DNA): TGTGCCAGCAGCTTCGGACAGGGAGAGACAGATACGCAGTATTTT.